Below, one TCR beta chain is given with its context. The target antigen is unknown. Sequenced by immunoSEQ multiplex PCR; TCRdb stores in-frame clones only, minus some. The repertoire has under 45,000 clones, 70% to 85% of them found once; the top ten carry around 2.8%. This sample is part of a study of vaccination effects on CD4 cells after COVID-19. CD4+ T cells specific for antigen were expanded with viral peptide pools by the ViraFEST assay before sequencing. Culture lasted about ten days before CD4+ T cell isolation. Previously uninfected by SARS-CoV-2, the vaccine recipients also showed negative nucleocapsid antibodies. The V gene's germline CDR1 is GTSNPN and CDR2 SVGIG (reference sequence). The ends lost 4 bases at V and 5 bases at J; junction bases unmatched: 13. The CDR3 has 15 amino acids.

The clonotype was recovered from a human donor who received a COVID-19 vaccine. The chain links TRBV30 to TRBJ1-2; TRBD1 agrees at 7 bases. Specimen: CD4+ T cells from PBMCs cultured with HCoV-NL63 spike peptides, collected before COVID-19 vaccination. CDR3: CAWMVGGSNVYGYTF. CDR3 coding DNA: TGTGCCTGGATGGTAGGGGGCAGCAACGTGTATGGCTACACCTTC.